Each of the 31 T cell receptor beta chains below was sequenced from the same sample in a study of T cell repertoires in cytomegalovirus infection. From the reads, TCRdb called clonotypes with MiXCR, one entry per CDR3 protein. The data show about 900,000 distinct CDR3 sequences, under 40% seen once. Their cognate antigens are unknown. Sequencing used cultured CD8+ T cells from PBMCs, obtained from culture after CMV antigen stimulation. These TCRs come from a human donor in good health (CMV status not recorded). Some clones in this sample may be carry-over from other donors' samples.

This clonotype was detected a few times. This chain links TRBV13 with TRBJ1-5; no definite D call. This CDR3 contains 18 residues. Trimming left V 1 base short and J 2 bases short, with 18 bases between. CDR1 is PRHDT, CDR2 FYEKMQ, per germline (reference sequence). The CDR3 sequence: CASSLAVDSEMGNQPQHF. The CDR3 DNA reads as TGTGCCAGCAGCTTAGCGGTAGATTCGGAAATGGGCAATCAGCCCCAGCATTTT.

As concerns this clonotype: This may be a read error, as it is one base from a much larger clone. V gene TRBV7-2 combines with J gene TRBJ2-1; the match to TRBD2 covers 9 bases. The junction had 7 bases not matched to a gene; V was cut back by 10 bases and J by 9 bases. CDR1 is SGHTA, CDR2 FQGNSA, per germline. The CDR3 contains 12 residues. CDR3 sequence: CANISGGREQFF. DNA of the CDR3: TGTGCCAACATTAGCGGGGGACGTGAGCAGTTCTTC.

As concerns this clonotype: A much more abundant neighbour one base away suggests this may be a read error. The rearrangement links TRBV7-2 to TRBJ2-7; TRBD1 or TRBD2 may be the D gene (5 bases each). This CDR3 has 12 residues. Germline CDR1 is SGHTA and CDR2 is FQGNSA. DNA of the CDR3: TGTGTCAGCAGCCCAGGGAGCCCCGAGCAGTACTTC. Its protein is CVSSPGSPEQYF.

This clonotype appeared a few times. In nucleotides, the CDR3 is TGTGCCAGCAGCAATGTGCTTAGGGGAGAGATAACCTACGAGCAGTACTTC. Residues: CASSNVLRGEITYEQYF. The rearrangement joins TRBV6-5 to TRBJ2-7; D possibly uses TRBD1 or TRBD2 (5 bases each). The CDR3 is 17 amino acids. CDR1 and CDR2 (germline): MNHEY, SVGAGI. V lost 6 bases and J lost 2, with 23 bases in between.

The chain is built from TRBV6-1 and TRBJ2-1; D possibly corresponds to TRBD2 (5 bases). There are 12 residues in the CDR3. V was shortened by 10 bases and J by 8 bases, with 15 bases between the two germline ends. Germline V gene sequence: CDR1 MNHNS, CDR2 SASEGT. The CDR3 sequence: CATRGGTYEQFF. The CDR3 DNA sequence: TGTGCCACCCGCGGAGGTACCTATGAGCAGTTCTTC.

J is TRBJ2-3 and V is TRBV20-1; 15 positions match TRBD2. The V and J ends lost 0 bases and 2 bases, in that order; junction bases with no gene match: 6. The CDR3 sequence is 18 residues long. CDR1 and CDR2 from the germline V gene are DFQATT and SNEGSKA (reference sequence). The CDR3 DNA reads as TGCAGTGCTAGAGATTGGACTAGCGGGGGGGCTTTCACAGATACGCAGTATTTT. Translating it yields CSARDWTSGGAFTDTQYF.

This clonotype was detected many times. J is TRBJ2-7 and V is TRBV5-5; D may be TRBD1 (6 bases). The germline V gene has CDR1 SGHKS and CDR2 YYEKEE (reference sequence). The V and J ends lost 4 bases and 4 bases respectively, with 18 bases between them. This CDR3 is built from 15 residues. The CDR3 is CASSLTGTGTYEQYF. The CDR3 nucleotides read TGTGCCAGCAGCCTCACAGGAACAGGGACGTACGAGCAGTACTTC. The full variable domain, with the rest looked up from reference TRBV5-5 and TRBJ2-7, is DAGVTQSPTHLIKTRGQQVTLRCSPISGHKSVSWYQQVLGQGPQFIFQYYEKEERGRGNFPDRFSARQFPNYSSELNVNALLLGDSALYLCASSLTGTGTYEQYFGPGTRLTVT.

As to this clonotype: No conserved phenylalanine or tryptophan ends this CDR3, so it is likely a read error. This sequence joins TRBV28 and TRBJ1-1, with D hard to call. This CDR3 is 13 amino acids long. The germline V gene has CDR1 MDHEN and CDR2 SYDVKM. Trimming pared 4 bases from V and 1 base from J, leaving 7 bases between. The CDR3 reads CASSWAPNTEAFC. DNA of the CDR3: TGTGCCAGCAGTTGGGCACCGAACACTGAAGCTTTCTGT.

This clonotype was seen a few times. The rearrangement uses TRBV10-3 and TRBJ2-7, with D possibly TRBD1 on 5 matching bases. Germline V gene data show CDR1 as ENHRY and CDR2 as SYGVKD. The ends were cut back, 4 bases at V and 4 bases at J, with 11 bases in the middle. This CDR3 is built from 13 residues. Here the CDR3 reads CAISVGERYEQYF. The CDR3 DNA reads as TGTGCCATCAGTGTAGGGGAAAGGTACGAGCAGTACTTC.

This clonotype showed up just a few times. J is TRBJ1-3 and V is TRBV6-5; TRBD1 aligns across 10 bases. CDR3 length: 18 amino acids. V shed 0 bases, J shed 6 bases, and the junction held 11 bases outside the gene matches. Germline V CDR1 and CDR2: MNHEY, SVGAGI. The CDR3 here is CASSYSAFLGQGENTIYF. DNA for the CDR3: TGTGCCAGCAGTTACTCAGCCTTTCTCGGACAGGGGGAAAACACCATATATTTT.

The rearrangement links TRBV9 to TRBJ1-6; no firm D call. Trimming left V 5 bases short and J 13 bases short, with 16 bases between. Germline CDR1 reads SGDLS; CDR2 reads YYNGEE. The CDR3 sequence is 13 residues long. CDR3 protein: CASSSGRTRPLHF. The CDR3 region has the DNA TGTGCCAGCAGTTCTGGTAGGACGAGGCCCCTCCACTTT.

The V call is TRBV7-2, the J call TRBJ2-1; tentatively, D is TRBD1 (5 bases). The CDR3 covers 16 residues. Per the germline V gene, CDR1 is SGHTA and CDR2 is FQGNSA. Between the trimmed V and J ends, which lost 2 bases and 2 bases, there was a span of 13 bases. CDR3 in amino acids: CASSLKDTEAYNEQFF. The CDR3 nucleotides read TGTGCCAGCAGCTTAAAGGACACCGAGGCCTACAATGAGCAGTTCTTC.

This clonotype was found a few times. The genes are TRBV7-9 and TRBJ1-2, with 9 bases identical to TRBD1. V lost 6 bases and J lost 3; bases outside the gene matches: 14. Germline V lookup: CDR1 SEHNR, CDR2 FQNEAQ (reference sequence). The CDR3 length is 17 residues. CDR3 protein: CASRWSDTGTGYYGYTF. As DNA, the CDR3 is TGTGCCAGCAGGTGGTCAGATACCGGGACAGGGTACTATGGCTACACCTTC.

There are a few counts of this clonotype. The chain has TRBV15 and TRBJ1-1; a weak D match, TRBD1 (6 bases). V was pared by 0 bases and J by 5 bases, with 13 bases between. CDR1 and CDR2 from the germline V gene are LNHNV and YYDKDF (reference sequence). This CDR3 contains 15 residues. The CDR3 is CATSRDLGAWTEAFF. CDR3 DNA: TGTGCCACCAGCAGAGATCTGGGGGCATGGACTGAAGCTTTCTTT.

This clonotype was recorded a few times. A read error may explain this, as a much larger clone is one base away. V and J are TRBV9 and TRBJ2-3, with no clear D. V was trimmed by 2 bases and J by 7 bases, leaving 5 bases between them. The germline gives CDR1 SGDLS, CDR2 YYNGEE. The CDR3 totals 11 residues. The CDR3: CASSVGNTQYF. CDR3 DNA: TGTGCCAGCAGCGTGGGGAATACGCAGTATTTT.

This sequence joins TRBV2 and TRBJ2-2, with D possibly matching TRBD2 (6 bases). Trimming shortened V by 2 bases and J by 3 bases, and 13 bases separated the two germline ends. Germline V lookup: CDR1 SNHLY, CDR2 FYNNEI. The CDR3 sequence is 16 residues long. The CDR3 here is CASSEREAWDTGELFF. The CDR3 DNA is TGTGCCAGCAGTGAAAGGGAGGCTTGGGACACCGGGGAGCTGTTTTTT.

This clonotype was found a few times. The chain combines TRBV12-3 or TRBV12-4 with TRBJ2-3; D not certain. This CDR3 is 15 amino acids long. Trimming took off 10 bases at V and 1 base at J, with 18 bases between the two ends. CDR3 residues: CATFELRPGTDTQYF. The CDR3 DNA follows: TGTGCCACCTTCGAACTCCGCCCGGGCACAGATACGCAGTATTTT.

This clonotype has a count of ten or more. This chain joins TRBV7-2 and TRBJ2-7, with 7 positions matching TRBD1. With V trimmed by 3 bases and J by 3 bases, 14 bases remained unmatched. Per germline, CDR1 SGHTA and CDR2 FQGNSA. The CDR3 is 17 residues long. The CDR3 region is CASSFRSAVGTVYEQYF. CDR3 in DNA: TGTGCCAGCAGCTTTAGGAGTGCTGTCGGGACAGTCTACGAGCAGTACTTC.

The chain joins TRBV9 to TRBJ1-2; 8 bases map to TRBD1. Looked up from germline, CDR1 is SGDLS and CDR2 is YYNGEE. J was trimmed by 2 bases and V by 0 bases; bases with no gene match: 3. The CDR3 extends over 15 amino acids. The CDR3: CASSVAGGANYGYTF. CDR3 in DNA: TGTGCCAGCAGCGTAGCAGGGGGCGCCAACTATGGCTACACCTTC. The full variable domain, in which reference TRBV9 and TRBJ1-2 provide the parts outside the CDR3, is DSGVTQTPKHLITATGQRVTLRCSPRSGDLSVYWYQQSLDQGLQFLIQYYNGEERAKGNILERFSAQQFPDLHSELNLSSLELGDSALYFCASSVAGGANYGYTFGSGTRLTVV.

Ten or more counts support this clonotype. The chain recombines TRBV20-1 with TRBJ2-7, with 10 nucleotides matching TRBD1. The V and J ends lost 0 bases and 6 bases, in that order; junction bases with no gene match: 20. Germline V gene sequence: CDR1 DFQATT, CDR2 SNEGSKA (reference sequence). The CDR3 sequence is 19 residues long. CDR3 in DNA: TGCAGTGCTAGAGATGGAAGGTCCACCGGGACAGGGGTTGAGGGCGAGCAGTACGTC. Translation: CSARDGRSTGTGVEGEQYV.

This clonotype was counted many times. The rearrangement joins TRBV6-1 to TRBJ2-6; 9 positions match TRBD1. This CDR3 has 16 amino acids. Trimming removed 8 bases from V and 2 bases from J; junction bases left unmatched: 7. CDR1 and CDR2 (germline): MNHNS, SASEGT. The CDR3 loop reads CASRMDRGTGANVLTF. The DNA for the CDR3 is TGTGCCAGCCGAATGGACAGGGGCACTGGGGCCAACGTCCTGACTTTC.

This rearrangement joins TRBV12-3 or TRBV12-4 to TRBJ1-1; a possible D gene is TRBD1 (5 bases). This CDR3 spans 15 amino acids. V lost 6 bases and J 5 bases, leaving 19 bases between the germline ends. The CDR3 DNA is TGTGCCAGCAGCTACAACCCGGCAGGGTGGACTGAAGCTTTCTTT. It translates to CASSYNPAGWTEAFF.

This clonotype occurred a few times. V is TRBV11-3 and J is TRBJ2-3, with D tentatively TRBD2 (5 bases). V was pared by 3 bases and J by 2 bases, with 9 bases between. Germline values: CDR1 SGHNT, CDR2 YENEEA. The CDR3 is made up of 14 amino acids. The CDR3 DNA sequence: TGTGCCAGCAGCTTCACTAGTTACACAGATACGCAGTATTTT. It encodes CASSFTSYTDTQYF.

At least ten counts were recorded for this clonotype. The CDR3 sequence: CSARVGDRVEETQYF. CDR3 DNA sequence: TGCAGTGCTAGAGTCGGGGACAGGGTGGAGGAGACCCAGTACTTC. This chain uses TRBV20-1 with TRBJ2-5, with 9 positions matching TRBD1. The V gene end was trimmed by 1 base and the J gene end by 5 bases; junction bases not matched to a gene: 8. Germline assignment: CDR1 DFQATT and CDR2 SNEGSKA (reference sequence). This CDR3 spans 15 amino acids.

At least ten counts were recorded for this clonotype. In DNA, the CDR3 is TGTGCCAGCAGTCCGACTAGCGGGGGGGGGGAGACCCAGTACTTC. Protein: CASSPTSGGGETQYF. This chain links TRBV7-2 with TRBJ2-5; 14 bases map to TRBD2. The CDR3 contains 15 residues. Germline V CDR1 and CDR2: SGHTA, FQGNSA. The V segment lost 6 bases and the J segment 5 bases; nucleotides outside the gene matches: 5.

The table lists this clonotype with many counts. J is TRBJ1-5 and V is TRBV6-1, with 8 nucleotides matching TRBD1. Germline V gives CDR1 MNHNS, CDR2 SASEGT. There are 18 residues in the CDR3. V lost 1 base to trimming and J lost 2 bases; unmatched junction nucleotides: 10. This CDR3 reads CASSEGLGQGGGNQPQHF. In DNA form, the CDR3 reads TGTGCCAGCAGTGAAGGCCTCGGACAGGGAGGCGGCAATCAGCCCCAGCATTTT.

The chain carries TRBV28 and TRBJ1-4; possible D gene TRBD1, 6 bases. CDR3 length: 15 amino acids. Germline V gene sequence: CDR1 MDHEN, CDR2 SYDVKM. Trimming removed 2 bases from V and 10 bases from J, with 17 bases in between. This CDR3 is CASSLGSRGHVKLFF. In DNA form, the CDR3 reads TGTGCCAGCAGTTTAGGGTCACGGGGGCATGTAAAACTGTTTTTT.

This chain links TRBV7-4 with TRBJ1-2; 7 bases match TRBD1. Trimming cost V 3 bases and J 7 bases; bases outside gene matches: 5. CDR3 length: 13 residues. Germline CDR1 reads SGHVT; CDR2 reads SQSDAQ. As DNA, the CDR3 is TGTGCCAGCAGCTTGGGTAGGGGGCTTGGCTACACCTTC. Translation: CASSLGRGLGYTF.

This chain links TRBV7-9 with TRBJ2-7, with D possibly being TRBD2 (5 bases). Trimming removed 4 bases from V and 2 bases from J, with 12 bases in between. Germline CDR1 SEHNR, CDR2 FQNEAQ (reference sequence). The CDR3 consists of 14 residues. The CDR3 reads CASSSGEGTYEQYF. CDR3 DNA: TGTGCCAGCAGCTCCGGCGAGGGAACCTACGAGCAGTACTTC. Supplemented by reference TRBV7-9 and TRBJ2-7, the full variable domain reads DTGVSQNPRHKITKRGQNVTFRCDPISEHNRLYWYRQTLGQGPEFLTYFQNEAQLEKSRLLSDRFSAERPKGSFSTLEIQRTEQGDSAMYLCASSSGEGTYEQYFGPGTRLTVT.

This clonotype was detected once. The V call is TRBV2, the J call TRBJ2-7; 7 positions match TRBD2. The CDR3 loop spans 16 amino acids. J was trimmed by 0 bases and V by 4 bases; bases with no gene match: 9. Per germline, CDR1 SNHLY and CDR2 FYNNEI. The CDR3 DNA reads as TGTGCCAGCAGTGGAGGGGAGGGTGGAGGCTCCTACGAGCAGTACGTC. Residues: CASSGGEGGGSYEQYV.

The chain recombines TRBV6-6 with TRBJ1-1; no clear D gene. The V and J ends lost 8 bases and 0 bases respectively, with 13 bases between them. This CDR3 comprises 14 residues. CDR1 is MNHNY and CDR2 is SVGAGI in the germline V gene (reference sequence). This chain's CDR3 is CASRLLDLNTEAFF. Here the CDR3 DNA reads TGTGCCAGCCGTTTGCTCGATTTGAACACTGAAGCTTTCTTT.